A selection of T cell receptor beta chains follows, all from one sample in a study of T cells after yellow fever vaccination. TCRdb used MiXCR to reprocess the 5' RACE reads, holding one entry per CDR3 protein. The sample contains under 200,000 distinct CDR3 sequences, 6% to 7.5% of which appear only once. The specimen comprised CD4+ T cells sorted from PBMCs, sampled around 5 days after the first yellow fever vaccination. These receptors originate from a man younger than 35 who received the YFV17D yellow fever vaccine. The CDR3 runs from the conserved cysteine through the conserved F or W. The D gene is left open where the match is weak. Clone size is given for some rows only: seen once, a few or many times, or a class if the clone is expanded.

clone_size: many; v_call: TRBV7-6; d_call: NA; j_call: TRBJ2-7; cdr3_length: 13; cdr3_nt: TGTGGGACCGTGTGGGTGGGTTATGCGGGGCAGTACTTC; cdr3_aa: CGTVWVGYAGQYF
clone_size: many; v_call: TRBV5-6; d_call: NA; j_call: TRBJ1-1; cdr3_length: 13; cdr3_nt: TGTGCCAGCAGCCTAGGGACGGCTTTAGGAGCTTTCTTT; cdr3_aa: CASSLGTALGAFF
clone_size: NA; v_call: TRBV11-2; d_call: TRBD1; j_call: TRBJ2-3; cdr3_length: 14; cdr3_nt: TGTGCCAGCAGCTCGACAGGGGGAACAGATACGCAGTATTTT; cdr3_aa: CASSSTGGTDTQYF
clone_size: few; v_call: TRBV5-1; d_call: NA; j_call: TRBJ2-5; cdr3_length: 14; cdr3_nt: TGCGCCACCCATGGGGGGACAGTACAGGAGACCCAGTACTTC; cdr3_aa: CATHGGTVQETQYF
clone_size: many; v_call: TRBV7-2; d_call: NA; j_call: TRBJ2-5; cdr3_length: 13; cdr3_nt: TGTGCCAGCAGCCGAGGACTGGGGGAGACCCAGTACTTC; cdr3_aa: CASSRGLGETQYF
clone_size: NA; v_call: TRBV2; d_call: NA; j_call: TRBJ1-1; cdr3_length: 15; cdr3_nt: TGTGCCAGCAGTGAGTTAGGGCAGGCTAGCACTGAAGCTTTCTTT; cdr3_aa: CASSELGQASTEAFF
clone_size: NA; v_call: TRBV10-3; d_call: NA; j_call: TRBJ1-5; cdr3_length: 13; cdr3_nt: TGTGCCATCAGCCCGATAATCGAAGGGCCCCAGCATTTT; cdr3_aa: CAISPIIEGPQHF
clone_size: NA; v_call: TRBV12-3/TRBV12-4; d_call: NA; j_call: TRBJ2-2; cdr3_length: 13; cdr3_nt: TGTGCCAGCACCAACCGGGGGATCGGGGAGCTGTTTTTT; cdr3_aa: CASTNRGIGELFF
clone_size: many; v_call: TRBV6-2/TRBV6-3; d_call: NA; j_call: TRBJ2-7; cdr3_length: 15; cdr3_nt: TGTGCCAGCATTGGAGTAGGGCTCCCTTCCTACGAGCAGTACTTC; cdr3_aa: CASIGVGLPSYEQYF
clone_size: few; v_call: TRBV30; d_call: TRBD1; j_call: TRBJ1-1; cdr3_length: 12; cdr3_nt: TGTGCCTGGACATCAGGGGGCGTTGAAGCTTTCTTT; cdr3_aa: CAWTSGGVEAFF
clone_size: many; v_call: TRBV6-2/TRBV6-3; d_call: NA; j_call: TRBJ2-3; cdr3_length: 14; cdr3_nt: TGTGCCAGCAGGACCTCGGGGCGGCGAGATACGCAGTATTTT; cdr3_aa: CASRTSGRRDTQYF
clone_size: many; v_call: TRBV5-1; d_call: NA; j_call: TRBJ2-5; cdr3_length: 14; cdr3_nt: TGCGCCAGCAGCTTGGTCGAGGGCGCAGAGACCCAGTACTTC; cdr3_aa: CASSLVEGAETQYF
clone_size: many; v_call: TRBV4-2; d_call: TRBD1; j_call: TRBJ2-7; cdr3_length: 16; cdr3_nt: TGTGCCAGCAGCCTTCATCAGGGACAGGCCTCCTACGAGCAGTACTTC; cdr3_aa: CASSLHQGQASYEQYF
clone_size: many; v_call: TRBV5-5; d_call: NA; j_call: TRBJ1-4; cdr3_length: 15; cdr3_nt: TGTGCCAGCAGCTTGCTCCCGGTTATAAATGAAAAACTGTTTTTT; cdr3_aa: CASSLLPVINEKLFF
clone_size: many; v_call: TRBV20-1; d_call: TRBD2; j_call: TRBJ2-3; cdr3_length: 16; cdr3_nt: TGCAGTGACCCCCGGGGAACTTATAGCGGGGTAGATACGCAGTATTTT; cdr3_aa: CSDPRGTYSGVDTQYF
clone_size: many; v_call: TRBV4-3; d_call: TRBD2; j_call: TRBJ2-7; cdr3_length: 15; cdr3_nt: TGCGCCAGCAGCCAAGGCCTAGCGGGGGGCTACGAGCAGTACTTC; cdr3_aa: CASSQGLAGGYEQYF
clone_size: many; v_call: TRBV4-1; d_call: NA; j_call: TRBJ1-5; cdr3_length: 16; cdr3_nt: TGCGCCAGCAGCCACCCGATCCGGGGGAGCAATCAGCCCCAGCATTTT; cdr3_aa: CASSHPIRGSNQPQHF
clone_size: many; v_call: TRBV12-3/TRBV12-4; d_call: TRBD1; j_call: TRBJ1-1; cdr3_length: 15; cdr3_nt: TGTGCCAGCAGGGCCCGACAGGGAAGGAACACTGAAGCTTTCTTT; cdr3_aa: CASRARQGRNTEAFF
clone_size: many; v_call: TRBV12-3/TRBV12-4; d_call: TRBD1; j_call: TRBJ2-1; cdr3_length: 13; cdr3_nt: TGTGCCAGCAGGAAGGAGACAGGGGGTGAGCAGTTCTTC; cdr3_aa: CASRKETGGEQFF
clone_size: many; v_call: TRBV24-1; d_call: TRBD1; j_call: TRBJ1-5; cdr3_length: 15; cdr3_nt: TGTGCCACCAGTGCCCAAGGACAGGGGCGGCAGCCCCAGCATTTT; cdr3_aa: CATSAQGQGRQPQHF
clone_size: many; v_call: TRBV20-1; d_call: TRBD2; j_call: TRBJ2-5; cdr3_length: 13; cdr3_nt: TGCAGTGCTAGCGGGGGGGTTGAAGAGACCCAGTACTTC; cdr3_aa: CSASGGVEETQYF
clone_size: NA; v_call: TRBV5-1; d_call: TRBD1; j_call: TRBJ1-2; cdr3_length: 13; cdr3_nt: TGCGCCAGCAGGGGACAGGGGGCAGATGGCTACACCTTC; cdr3_aa: CASRGQGADGYTF
clone_size: NA; v_call: TRBV4-2; d_call: NA; j_call: TRBJ1-2; cdr3_length: 15; cdr3_nt: TGTGCCAGCAGCCAAGGGGCAGGGTCTAACTATGGCTACACCTTC; cdr3_aa: CASSQGAGSNYGYTF
clone_size: many; v_call: TRBV18; d_call: TRBD1; j_call: TRBJ1-2; cdr3_length: 14; cdr3_nt: TGTGCCAGCTCACAGGACAGGGGGACGCATGGCTACACCTTC; cdr3_aa: CASSQDRGTHGYTF
clone_size: many; v_call: TRBV18; d_call: NA; j_call: TRBJ2-3; cdr3_length: 12; cdr3_nt: TGTGCCAGCTCACCAAGGGCAGATACGCAGTATTTT; cdr3_aa: CASSPRADTQYF
clone_size: many; v_call: TRBV7-9; d_call: NA; j_call: TRBJ2-2; cdr3_length: 14; cdr3_nt: TGTGCCAGCGTCGAGAACGCGAACACCGGGGAGCTGTTTTTT; cdr3_aa: CASVENANTGELFF
clone_size: many; v_call: TRBV5-4; d_call: NA; j_call: TRBJ2-3; cdr3_length: 14; cdr3_nt: TGTGCCAGCAGTCTTAGCGGAAGCACAGATACGCAGTATTTT; cdr3_aa: CASSLSGSTDTQYF
clone_size: NA; v_call: TRBV7-3; d_call: NA; j_call: TRBJ2-5; cdr3_length: 15; cdr3_nt: TGTGCCAGCAGCTTATATGTAAGCGGGCAAGAGACCCAGTACTTC; cdr3_aa: CASSLYVSGQETQYF
clone_size: few; v_call: TRBV18; d_call: NA; j_call: TRBJ1-1; cdr3_length: 14; cdr3_nt: TGTGCCAGCTCACCAGGAGAGGGTAACACTGAAGCTTTCTTT; cdr3_aa: CASSPGEGNTEAFF
clone_size: few; v_call: TRBV3-1; d_call: NA; j_call: TRBJ2-1; cdr3_length: 13; cdr3_nt: TGTGCCAGCAGCCAGTGGGTCGAGGGTGAGCAGTTCTTC; cdr3_aa: CASSQWVEGEQFF
clone_size: many; v_call: TRBV7-3; d_call: TRBD1; j_call: TRBJ2-2; cdr3_length: 15; cdr3_nt: TGTGCCAGCAGCGCGACAGGGTCTCCTGCCGGGGAGCTGTTTTTT; cdr3_aa: CASSATGSPAGELFF
clone_size: NA; v_call: TRBV7-9; d_call: NA; j_call: TRBJ1-1; cdr3_length: 12; cdr3_nt: TGTGCCAGCAGCCCGCAGTACACTGAAGCTTTCTTT; cdr3_aa: CASSPQYTEAFF
clone_size: few; v_call: TRBV18; d_call: NA; j_call: TRBJ1-2; cdr3_length: 13; cdr3_nt: TGTGCCAGTCAGGACGGGGCTAACTATGGCTACACCTTC; cdr3_aa: CASQDGANYGYTF
clone_size: few; v_call: TRBV7-2; d_call: NA; j_call: TRBJ1-6; cdr3_length: 15; cdr3_nt: TGTGCCAGTTGCTCCTCGCGGGTAAATAATTCACCCCTCCACTTT; cdr3_aa: CASCSSRVNNSPLHF
clone_size: few; v_call: TRBV5-1; d_call: NA; j_call: TRBJ2-3; cdr3_length: 16; cdr3_nt: TGCGCCAGCAGCTTGGAGGGACGAACTAGCACAGATACGCAGTATTTT; cdr3_aa: CASSLEGRTSTDTQYF
clone_size: many; v_call: TRBV20-1; d_call: TRBD2; j_call: TRBJ2-5; cdr3_length: 16; cdr3_nt: TGCAGTGCTGAACACGGACTAGCGGGGGGTAGTGAGACCCAGTACTTC; cdr3_aa: CSAEHGLAGGSETQYF
clone_size: NA; v_call: TRBV6-6; d_call: TRBD1; j_call: TRBJ1-4; cdr3_length: 15; cdr3_nt: TGTGCCAGCAGTTACCGGGCAGGGGGGAGAGAAAAACTGTTTTTT; cdr3_aa: CASSYRAGGREKLFF
clone_size: NA; v_call: TRBV3-1; d_call: NA; j_call: TRBJ1-2; cdr3_length: 17; cdr3_nt: TGTGCCAGCAGCCATTCGACCCGGACGTACTCTTGGCATGGCTACACCTTC; cdr3_aa: CASSHSTRTYSWHGYTF
clone_size: many; v_call: TRBV19; d_call: NA; j_call: TRBJ2-4; cdr3_length: 16; cdr3_nt: TGTGCCAGTAGTATTTCGGGGACGGGAACCAAAAACATTCAGTACTTC; cdr3_aa: CASSISGTGTKNIQYF
clone_size: NA; v_call: TRBV12-3/TRBV12-4; d_call: TRBD1; j_call: TRBJ1-1; cdr3_length: 13; cdr3_nt: TGTGCCAGCTCGGGACAGGAGAACACTGAAGCTTTCTTT; cdr3_aa: CASSGQENTEAFF
clone_size: few; v_call: TRBV7-9; d_call: NA; j_call: TRBJ2-7; cdr3_length: 13; cdr3_nt: TGTGCCAGCAGCACTAATCTCAGGGCCGAGCAGTACTTC; cdr3_aa: CASSTNLRAEQYF
clone_size: few; v_call: TRBV11-2; d_call: TRBD2; j_call: TRBJ2-1; cdr3_length: 16; cdr3_nt: TGTGCCAGCAGCTTAATCCTAGCGGGGGGTAACAATGAGCAGTTCTTC; cdr3_aa: CASSLILAGGNNEQFF
clone_size: NA; v_call: TRBV5-4; d_call: NA; j_call: TRBJ2-5; cdr3_length: 13; cdr3_nt: TGTGCCAGCAGGTCCGCTAGCTCAGAGACCCAGTACTTC; cdr3_aa: CASRSASSETQYF
clone_size: many; v_call: TRBV20-1; d_call: NA; j_call: TRBJ2-3; cdr3_length: 12; cdr3_nt: TGCAGTGCTAGAGGGTCGTGGGATACGCAGTATTTT; cdr3_aa: CSARGSWDTQYF
clone_size: many; v_call: TRBV5-8; d_call: NA; j_call: TRBJ1-5; cdr3_length: 12; cdr3_nt: TGTGCCAGCAGCTTCAGTTCAGGGCCCCAGCATTTT; cdr3_aa: CASSFSSGPQHF
clone_size: many; v_call: TRBV5-6; d_call: NA; j_call: TRBJ2-3; cdr3_length: 14; cdr3_nt: TGTGCCAGCAGCGATACAGGGTTCCCAGATACGCAGTATTTT; cdr3_aa: CASSDTGFPDTQYF
clone_size: once; v_call: TRBV2; d_call: NA; j_call: TRBJ1-5; cdr3_length: 14; cdr3_nt: TGTGCCAGCAGAGGCCTACTTAGCAGACAGCCCCAGCATTTT; cdr3_aa: CASRGLLSRQPQHF
clone_size: few; v_call: TRBV3-1; d_call: NA; j_call: TRBJ2-4; cdr3_length: 16; cdr3_nt: TGTGCCAGCAGTCAAGCAGATCTTTTAGCCAAAAACATTCAGTACTTC; cdr3_aa: CASSQADLLAKNIQYF
clone_size: few; v_call: TRBV19; d_call: NA; j_call: TRBJ1-5; cdr3_length: 13; cdr3_nt: TGTGCCAGTACGCGGGGAGTGGGTCAGCCCCAGCATTTT; cdr3_aa: CASTRGVGQPQHF
clone_size: many; v_call: TRBV4-2; d_call: NA; j_call: TRBJ2-5; cdr3_length: 14; cdr3_nt: TGTGCCAGCAGCCAAGAGAGGGGGAAAGAGACCCAGTACTTC; cdr3_aa: CASSQERGKETQYF
clone_size: NA; v_call: TRBV10-3; d_call: TRBD1; j_call: TRBJ2-7; cdr3_length: 13; cdr3_nt: TGTGCCATCAGTGGGACAGGGGGATTCGAGCAGTACTTC; cdr3_aa: CAISGTGGFEQYF
clone_size: many; v_call: TRBV28; d_call: NA; j_call: TRBJ1-4; cdr3_length: 16; cdr3_nt: TGTGCCAGCAGTTTGGGGACGGTTGCAACTAATGAAAAACTGTTTTTT; cdr3_aa: CASSLGTVATNEKLFF
clone_size: many; v_call: TRBV5-1; d_call: TRBD1; j_call: TRBJ1-2; cdr3_length: 15; cdr3_nt: TGCGCCAGCAGCTTAGGGACAGGGGAAGGCTATGGCTACACCTTC; cdr3_aa: CASSLGTGEGYGYTF